This T cell receptor (beta chain) was retrieved from a study of blood T cell repertoires in COVID-19. Background on the study: Sources were T cells, B-cell-depleted T cells, or PBMCs; the material itself was cDNA or gDNA.

In the original processing: Cell counts per sample came from amplifying reference gene primers. Some clones are missing from TCRdb's copy, which holds only in-frame ones; the method was immunoSEQ multiplex PCR. The V and J calls and the clone size are those of that table, but D and trimming were determined from the DNA. This sample has a few hundred thousand clones, with roughly nine tenths found just once. The CDR3 extends over 17 amino acids. V lost 7 bases to trimming and J lost 5 bases; unmatched junction nucleotides: 19. Germline V gene lookup returns CDR1 WNHNN and CDR2 SYGVQD (reference sequence).

The TCR originated in a woman aged 25 to 39 with COVID-19, enrolled during active disease. The sample comprised peripheral blood. The V call is TRBV10-1, the J call TRBJ2-5, with 7 bases aligning to TRBD2. The CDR3 reads CASNNPRPGRVTETQYF. The CDR3 DNA reads TGCGCCAGCAACAACCCGCGGCCGGGGAGGGTCACCGAGACCCAGTACTTC.